Sequencing of this TCR beta chain was carried out in a study of tissue T cells after allogeneic stem cell transplantation (dated by TCRdb to 2021 to 2024). For the wider study: Over an approximately three-year period, a research-autopsy study prospectively enrolled about 7 adult allo-HCT recipients who had steroid-refractory GVHD. Grafts from donors were received by all GVHD patients, with four grafts being unmodified and three being CD34-selected to deplete T cells. All GVHD patients had gastrointestinal GVHD and received several lines of GVHD-directed therapy; five or six also had skin involvement. Pre-transplant PBMCs were of recipient origin and were available from about 5 GVHD patients. For viably preserved blood and marrow, CD3+ T cells were flow-sorted when cell numbers allowed; smaller samples underwent direct DNA extraction. Using research autopsies of patients with and without GVHD, plus mouse models of GVHD, the study profiled TCR beta repertoires across many tissues. The human part of the study was a prospective observational study with no blinding and no randomization.

In the case of this clone: Its antigen target is currently unknown. Per-nucleotide qualities are absent, and no much larger clonotype sits a single base away.

In light of the paper, this sample's time point label describes: recipient (host-origin) PBMCs collected before allo-HCT. The library was prepared using the immunoSEQ multiplex PCR assay. TCRbeta CDR3 sequencing was done by Adaptive Biotechnologies at survey depth, reporting CDR3 sequences, V/J genes, productive frequency and template counts. TCR beta CDR3 regions were amplified from genomic DNA instead of RNA. From the authors' description of their analysis: Jensen-Shannon divergence was used to quantify pairwise repertoire overlap between tissues, with a value of 1 indicating complete divergence and a value of 0 indicating identical repertoires. Tissues were clustered by single-linkage agglomerative hierarchical clustering of pairwise JSD values, and the clustering results were displayed as dendrograms. GLIPH2 was applied to all patient samples using simulation_depth 1000, kmer_min_depth 3, and cdr3_length_cutoff 8, and only groups with more than two unique CDR3s were retained. A standardized tissue-overlap score was generated by extrapolating Jaccard GLIPH-group overlap across patients to a standard repertoire size of 1000 clones. Linear mixed-effect models, with tissue as a fixed effect and individual as a random effect, were used to test how diversity related to clinical or experimental variables. In TCRdb, the immuneACCESS table is reduced to in-frame sequences with V and J assigned. These tables do not hold every clone; where another copy was compared, an unresolved V gene accounts for under half, and the others remain unexplained. V and J calls and clone size are those listed in that table; D and trimming were worked out from the DNA. The sample table shows about 6,000 clones, and about 79% are seen once. Approximately 5% of the sample goes to the ten largest clones.

The investigation overall reported the following: The patient cohort was small and clinically heterogeneous, and sampling depth was acknowledged as a limitation. Few T cell clones were found to be shared across patients, but shared repertoire signatures across patients were revealed in a tissue-specific fashion by motif-based clustering. In both patients and mice, T cells from blood and spleen picked up only a limited part of the TCR repertoire that was detected in tissues. Within patients, how anatomically similar tissues were was a major factor shaping TCR repertoire composition, regardless of disease or transplant status. Which tissue TCRs were alloreactive or antigen-specific was not determined in the study, and some clones might have been persisting host cells.

The CDR3 measures 17 amino acids from cysteine to phenylalanine. Of the read, only the CDR3 DNA is kept; its 51 bases are in frame from base 1. The V end loses 1 base and the J end loses 2 bases, and a stretch of 15 bases separates them. The germline V gene (reference sequence) provides CDR1 SGHNT and CDR2 YYREEE. The chain is assembled from TRBV5-4 and TRBJ2-2; TRBD1 is possibly the D segment (6 matching bases). The sequence derives from a man between 40 and 70 years old who later had graft-versus-host disease after an allogeneic stem cell transplant. Sequenced material: blood, taken before transplantation. The DNA sequence reads TGTGCCAGCAGCTTGTCGGGACATGGAGCTAACACCGGGGAGCTGTTTTTT. This sequence encodes CASSLSGHGANTGELFF.